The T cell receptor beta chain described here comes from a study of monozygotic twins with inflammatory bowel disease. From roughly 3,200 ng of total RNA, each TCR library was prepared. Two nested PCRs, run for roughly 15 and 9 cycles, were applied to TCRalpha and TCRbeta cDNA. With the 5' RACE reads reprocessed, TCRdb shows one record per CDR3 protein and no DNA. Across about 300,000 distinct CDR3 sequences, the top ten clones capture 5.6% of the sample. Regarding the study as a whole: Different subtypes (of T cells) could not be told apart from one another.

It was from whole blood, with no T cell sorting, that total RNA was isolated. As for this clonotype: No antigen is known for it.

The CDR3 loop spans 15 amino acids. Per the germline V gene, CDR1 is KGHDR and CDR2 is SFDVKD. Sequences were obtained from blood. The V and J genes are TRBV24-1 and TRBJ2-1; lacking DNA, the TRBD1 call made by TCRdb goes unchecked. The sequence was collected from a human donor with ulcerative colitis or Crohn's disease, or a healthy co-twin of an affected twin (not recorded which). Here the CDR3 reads CATSDSGQSYNEQFF.